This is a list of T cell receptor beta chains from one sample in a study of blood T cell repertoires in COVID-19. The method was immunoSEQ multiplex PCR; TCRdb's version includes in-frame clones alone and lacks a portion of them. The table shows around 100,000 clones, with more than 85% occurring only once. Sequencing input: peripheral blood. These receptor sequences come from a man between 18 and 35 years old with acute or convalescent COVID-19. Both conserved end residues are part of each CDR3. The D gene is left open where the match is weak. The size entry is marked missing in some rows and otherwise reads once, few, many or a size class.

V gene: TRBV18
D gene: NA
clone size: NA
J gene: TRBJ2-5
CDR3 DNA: TGTGCCAGCTCACCCACAGGGCTTTGGGAGACCCAGTACTTC
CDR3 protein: CASSPTGLWETQYF

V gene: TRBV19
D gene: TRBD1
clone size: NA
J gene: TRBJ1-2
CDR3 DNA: TGTGCCAGTAGTATTAGGACAGGGGGCCGGGACTATGGCTACACCTTC
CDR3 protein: CASSIRTGGRDYGYTF

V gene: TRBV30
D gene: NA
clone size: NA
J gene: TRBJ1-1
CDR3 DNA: TGTGCCTGGAGTGTACTCAGGGTCACTGAAGCTTTCTTT
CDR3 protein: CAWSVLRVTEAFF

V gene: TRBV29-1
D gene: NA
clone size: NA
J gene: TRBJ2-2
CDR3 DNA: TGCAGCGTTGAATCCCCCCTAAGGACACGGACCGGGGAGCTGTTTTTT
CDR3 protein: CSVESPLRTRTGELFF

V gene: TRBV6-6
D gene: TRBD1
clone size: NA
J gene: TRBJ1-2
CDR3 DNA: TGTGCCAGCAGCGCCAGGACAGGGAAGGACTATGGCTACACCTTC
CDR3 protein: CASSARTGKDYGYTF

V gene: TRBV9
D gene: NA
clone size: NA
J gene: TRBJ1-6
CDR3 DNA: TGTGCCAGCAGCTCCCGGGACAATTGGTCACCCCTCCACTTT
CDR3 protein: CASSSRDNWSPLHF

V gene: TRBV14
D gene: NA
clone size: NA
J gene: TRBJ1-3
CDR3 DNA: TGTGCCAGCAGCCACCCCTCCCAGGGGTTTGGAAACACCATATATTTT
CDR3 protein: CASSHPSQGFGNTIYF

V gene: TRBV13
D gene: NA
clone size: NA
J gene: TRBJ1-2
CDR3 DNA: TGTGCCAGCAGCCAAAGGCGGGTGCCCTATGGCTACACCTTC
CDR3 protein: CASSQRRVPYGYTF

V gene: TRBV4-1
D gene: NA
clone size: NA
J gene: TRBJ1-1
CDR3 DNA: TGCGCCAGCAGCCAATTTTGGGGGGGTGGAACTGAAGCTTTCTTT
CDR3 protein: CASSQFWGGGTEAFF

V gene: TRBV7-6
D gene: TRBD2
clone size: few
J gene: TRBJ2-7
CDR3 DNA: TGTGCCAGCAGCTCCCCGACAGGCCTAGCGGGGATTCCCGAGCAGTACTTC
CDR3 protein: CASSSPTGLAGIPEQYF

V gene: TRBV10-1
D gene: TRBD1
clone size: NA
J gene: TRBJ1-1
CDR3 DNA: TGCGCCAGCAGTGACCCCTCACCGGGACAGGAGATGAACACTGAAGCTTTCTTT
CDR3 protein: CASSDPSPGQEMNTEAFF

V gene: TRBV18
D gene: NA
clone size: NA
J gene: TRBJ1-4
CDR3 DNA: TGTGCCAGCTCTTCCGGGACGGGGGATGAAAAACTGTTTTTT
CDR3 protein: CASSSGTGDEKLFF

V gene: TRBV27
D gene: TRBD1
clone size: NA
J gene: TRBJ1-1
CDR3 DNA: TGTGCCAGCAGTTTATCCCTGGACAGGGAGGATGAAGCTTTCTTT
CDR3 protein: CASSLSLDREDEAFF

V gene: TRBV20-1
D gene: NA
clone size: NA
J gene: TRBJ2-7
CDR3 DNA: TGCAGTGCGCAGGGCAGGAACGAGCAGTACTTC
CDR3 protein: CSAQGRNEQYF

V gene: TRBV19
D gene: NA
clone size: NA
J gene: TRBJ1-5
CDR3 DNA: TGTGCCAGTGGAATGGACACAAATAGCAATCAGCCCCAGCATTTT
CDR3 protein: CASGMDTNSNQPQHF

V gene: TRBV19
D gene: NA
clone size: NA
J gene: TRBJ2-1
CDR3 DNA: TGTGCCAGTAGCAGCGGGACAGGCTCCTACAATGAGCAGTTCTTC
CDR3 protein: CASSSGTGSYNEQFF

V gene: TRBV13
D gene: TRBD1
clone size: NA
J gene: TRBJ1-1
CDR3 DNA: TGTGCCAGCAGCGCGTGGGACAGGGGGTTCAAGAACACTGAAGCTTTCTTT
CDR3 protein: CASSAWDRGFKNTEAFF

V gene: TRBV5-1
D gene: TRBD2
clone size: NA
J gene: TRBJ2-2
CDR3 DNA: TGCGCCAGCAGCTCGGGCGGGAGGGCCGACACCGGGGAGCTGTTTTTT
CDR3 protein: CASSSGGRADTGELFF

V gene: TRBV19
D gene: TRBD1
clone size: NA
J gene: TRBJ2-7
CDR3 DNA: TGTGCCAGTAGTCCAGGGACAGGGACGGCCTACGAGCAGTACTTC
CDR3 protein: CASSPGTGTAYEQYF

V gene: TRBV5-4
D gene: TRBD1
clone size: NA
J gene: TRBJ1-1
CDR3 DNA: TGTGCCAGCAGCTTCCCGGGACAGGGAGCGAACACTGAAGCTTTCTTT
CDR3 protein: CASSFPGQGANTEAFF

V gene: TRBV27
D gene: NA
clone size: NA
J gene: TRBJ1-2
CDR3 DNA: TGTGCCAGCAAAACGTCGGGGTCTCCGGGCTACACCTTC
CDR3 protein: CASKTSGSPGYTF

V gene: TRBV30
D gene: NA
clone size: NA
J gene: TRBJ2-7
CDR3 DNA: TGTGCCTGGAGTGTACTACTAGGCGAGCAGTACTTC
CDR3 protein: CAWSVLLGEQYF

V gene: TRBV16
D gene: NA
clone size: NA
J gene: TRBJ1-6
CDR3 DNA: TGTGCCAGCAGCCCCCCGGGGGGAGGAAATTCACCCCTCCACTTT
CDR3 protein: CASSPPGGGNSPLHF

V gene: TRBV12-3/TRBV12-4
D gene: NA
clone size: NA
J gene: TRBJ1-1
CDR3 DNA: TGTGCCAGCAGTTTAACAGAGAACACTGAAGCTTTCTTT
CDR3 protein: CASSLTENTEAFF

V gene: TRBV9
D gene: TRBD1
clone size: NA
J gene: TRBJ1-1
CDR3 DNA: TGTGCCAGCAGCCCACCGACAGGGAGCACTGAAGCTTTCTTT
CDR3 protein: CASSPPTGSTEAFF

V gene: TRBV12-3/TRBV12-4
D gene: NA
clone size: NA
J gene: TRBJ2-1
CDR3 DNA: TGTGCCAGCAGTTTAAGGGGCGATGAGCAGTTCTTC
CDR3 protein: CASSLRGDEQFF

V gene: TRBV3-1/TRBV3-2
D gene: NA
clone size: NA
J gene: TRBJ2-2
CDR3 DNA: TGTGCCAGCAGCCAAAACGGGGGAGGCACCGGGGAGCTGTTTTTT
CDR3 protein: CASSQNGGGTGELFF

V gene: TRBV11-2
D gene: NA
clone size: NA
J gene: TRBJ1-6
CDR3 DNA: TGTGCCAGCAGCTTGTCGGGACACCTTAATTCACCCCTCCACTTT
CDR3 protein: CASSLSGHLNSPLHF

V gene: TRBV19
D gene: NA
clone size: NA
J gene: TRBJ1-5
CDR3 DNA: TGTGCCAGTAGTATAGTCCCGGCGGGTAATCAGCCCCAGCATTTT
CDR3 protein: CASSIVPAGNQPQHF

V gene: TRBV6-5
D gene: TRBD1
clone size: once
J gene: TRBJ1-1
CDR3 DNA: TGTGCCAGCAGTTACCAAGGACAGGGAGGAACTGAAGCTTTCTTT
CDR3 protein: CASSYQGQGGTEAFF

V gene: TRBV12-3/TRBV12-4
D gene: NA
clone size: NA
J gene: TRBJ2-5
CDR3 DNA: TGTGCCAGCAGTCGGGGGGCTGGGGAGACCCAGTACTTC
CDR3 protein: CASSRGAGETQYF

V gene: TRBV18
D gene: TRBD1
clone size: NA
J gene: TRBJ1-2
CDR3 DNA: TGTGCCAGCTCACCATTTCCCGGGACAGGGATTCGCTACACCTTC
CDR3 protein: CASSPFPGTGIRYTF

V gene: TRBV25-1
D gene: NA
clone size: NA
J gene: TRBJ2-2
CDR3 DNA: TGTGCCAGCAGTACGGAAGCCAAGACAGGGAGGAGCGGGGAGCTGTTTTTT
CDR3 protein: CASSTEAKTGRSGELFF

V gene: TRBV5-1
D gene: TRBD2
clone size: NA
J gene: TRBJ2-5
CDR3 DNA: TGCGCCAGCAGCTTCCGGGGGGGAGAGACCCAGTACTTC
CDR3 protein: CASSFRGGETQYF

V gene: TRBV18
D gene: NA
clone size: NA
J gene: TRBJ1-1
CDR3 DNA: TGTGCCAGCTCAATGAACAGTGGGGGGACTGAAGCTTTCTTT
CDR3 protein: CASSMNSGGTEAFF

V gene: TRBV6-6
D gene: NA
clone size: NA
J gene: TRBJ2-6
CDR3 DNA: TGTGCCAGCAGTTACCCCAGGCGTACTGGGGCCAACGTCCTGACTTTC
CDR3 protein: CASSYPRRTGANVLTF

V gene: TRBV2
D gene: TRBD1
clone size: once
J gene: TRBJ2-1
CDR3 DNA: TGTGCCAGCAGTGAAATCCCCGCCGGGACAGGGGGCAATGAGCAGTTCTTC
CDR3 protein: CASSEIPAGTGGNEQFF

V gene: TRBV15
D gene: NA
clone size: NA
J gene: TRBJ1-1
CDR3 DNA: TGTGCCACCAGCAGAGATCGAGGGGGTCGGGATACTGAAGCTTTCTTT
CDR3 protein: CATSRDRGGRDTEAFF

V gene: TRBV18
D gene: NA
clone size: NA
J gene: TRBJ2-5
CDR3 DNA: TGTGCCAGCTCACTCGAGGAGACCCAGTACTTC
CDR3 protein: CASSLEETQYF

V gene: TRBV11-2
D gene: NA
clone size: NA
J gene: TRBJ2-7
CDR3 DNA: TGTGCCAGCAGCTTAGATCACTCCTACGAGCAGTACTTC
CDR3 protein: CASSLDHSYEQYF

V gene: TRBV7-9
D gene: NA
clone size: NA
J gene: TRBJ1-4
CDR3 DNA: TGTGCCAGCAGCTTACAGGGCTCAACTAATGAAAAACTGTTTTTT
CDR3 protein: CASSLQGSTNEKLFF

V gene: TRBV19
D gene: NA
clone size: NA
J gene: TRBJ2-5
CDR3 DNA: TGTGCCAGCTCGGACAGAGCCAGTCAGGGAGAGACCCAGTACTTC
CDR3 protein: CASSDRASQGETQYF

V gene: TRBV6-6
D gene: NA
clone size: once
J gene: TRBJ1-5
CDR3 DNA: TGTGCCAGCAGTTACTTGGTGCGTAATAGCAATCAGCCCCAGCATTTT
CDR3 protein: CASSYLVRNSNQPQHF

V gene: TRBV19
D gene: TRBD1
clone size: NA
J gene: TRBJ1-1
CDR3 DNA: TGTGCCAGTAGTCCTGAGACAGGGTCCACTGAAGCTTTCTTT
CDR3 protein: CASSPETGSTEAFF

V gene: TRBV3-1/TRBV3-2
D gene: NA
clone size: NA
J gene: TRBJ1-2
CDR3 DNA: TGTGCCAGCAGCCCTGCGGGGGCGGGGTATGGCTACACCTTC
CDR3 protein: CASSPAGAGYGYTF

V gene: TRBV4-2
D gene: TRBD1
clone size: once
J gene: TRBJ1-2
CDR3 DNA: TGTGCCAGCAGCCAAGATCAGACAGGGAACTATGGCTACACCTTC
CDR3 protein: CASSQDQTGNYGYTF

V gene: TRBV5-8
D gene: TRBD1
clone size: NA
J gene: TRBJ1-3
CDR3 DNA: TGTGCCAGCAGTTACAGGGGGCAAACTGGAAACACCATATATTTT
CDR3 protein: CASSYRGQTGNTIYF

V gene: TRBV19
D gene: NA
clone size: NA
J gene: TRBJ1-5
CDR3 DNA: TGTGCCAGTAGTGGAGGGTCGGACAATCAGCCCCAGCATTTT
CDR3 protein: CASSGGSDNQPQHF